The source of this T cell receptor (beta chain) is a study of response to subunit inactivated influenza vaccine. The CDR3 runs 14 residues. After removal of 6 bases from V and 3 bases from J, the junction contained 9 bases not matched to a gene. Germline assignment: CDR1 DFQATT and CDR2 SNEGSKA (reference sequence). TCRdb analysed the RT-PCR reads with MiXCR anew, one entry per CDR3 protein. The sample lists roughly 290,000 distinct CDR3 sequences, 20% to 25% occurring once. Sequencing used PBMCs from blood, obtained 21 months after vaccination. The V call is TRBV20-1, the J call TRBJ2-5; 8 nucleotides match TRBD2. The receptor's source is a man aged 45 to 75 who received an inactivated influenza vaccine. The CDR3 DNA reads TGCAGTGCAAGGAAGAGCGGGAGTAAAGAGACCCAGTACTTC. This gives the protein CSARKSGSKETQYF.